Each of the 14 T cell receptor beta chains below was sequenced from the same sample in a study of shared clonotypes between healthy human individuals. Naive CD8 isolation took CD45RO-negative cells positively selected for CCR7 and excluded terminally differentiated effector memory CD45RA+ cells. Only in-frame clones appear in the TCRdb table, and some are missing; sequencing was by immunoSEQ multiplex PCR. The sample includes just over 2,000,000 clones, less than 95% of them seen just once. Sequencing was done on a sample of naive CD8+ T cells sorted from blood. These TCRs come from a man aged 18 to 35 in good health.

The J gene is TRBJ1-1, the V gene TRBV4-1; tentatively, D is TRBD1 (5 bases). Trimming stripped 0 bases from V and 4 bases from J, with 12 bases between. Germline CDR1 is MGHRA and CDR2 is YSYEKL. The CDR3 is 15 residues long. The CDR3 region is CASSQDPGLATEAFF. CDR3 coding DNA: TGCGCCAGCAGCCAAGATCCGGGGCTGGCCACTGAAGCTTTCTTT.

The chain uses TRBV15 and TRBJ2-1; TRBD2 matches 9 bases. Per the germline V gene, CDR1 is LNHNV and CDR2 is YYDKDF (reference sequence). J gave up 6 bases and V 3 bases, and 6 bases lay outside the gene matches. The CDR3 is 15 amino acids. CDR3 sequence: CATSSGGGAFNEQFF. In DNA, the CDR3 is TGTGCCACCAGCAGCGGCGGGGGGGCCTTCAATGAGCAGTTCTTC.

The chain employs TRBV4-1 and TRBJ2-3; TRBD2 is a possible D gene (6 bases). Trimming stripped 4 bases from V and 4 bases from J, with 15 bases between. The CDR3 sequence is 15 residues long. Germline V lookup: CDR1 MGHRA, CDR2 YSYEKL. CDR3 coding DNA: TGCGCCAGCAGCCCGACGGGCGGGAAGGCAGATACGCAGTATTTT. The encoded protein is CASSPTGGKADTQYF.

The chain carries TRBV4-3 and TRBJ2-7; the D is unclear. Trimming shortened V by 1 base and J by 0 bases, and 13 bases separated the two germline ends. The length of the CDR3 is 16 residues. CDR1 is LGHNA, CDR2 YSLEER, per germline. The CDR3 DNA is TGCGCCAGCAGCCAAGGCATCCAAATGAGCTCCTACGAGCAGTACTTC. Its translation is CASSQGIQMSSYEQYF.

The chain couples TRBV6-1 to TRBJ1-1; D not resolved. V was pared by 2 bases and J by 4 bases, with 11 bases between. Per the germline V gene, CDR1 is MNHNS and CDR2 is SASEGT. The CDR3 is made up of 14 amino acids. The CDR3 nucleotides read TGTGCCAGCAGTGAACTGCGGGCCGCCACTGAAGCTTTCTTT. It translates to CASSELRAATEAFF.

The chain joins TRBV4-3 to TRBJ1-4; 8 nucleotides match TRBD1. Per the germline V gene, CDR1 is LGHNA and CDR2 is YSLEER. This CDR3 spans 16 amino acids. The J segment lost 5 bases and the V segment lost 1 base, leaving 6 bases of the junction unmatched. DNA for the CDR3: TGCGCCAGCAGCCAAGGTCTCACAGGGGGGAATGAAAAACTGTTTTTT. This gives the protein CASSQGLTGGNEKLFF.

This chain uses TRBV13 with TRBJ2-3, with 7 nucleotides matching TRBD1. Germline V gene sequence: CDR1 PRHDT, CDR2 FYEKMQ (reference sequence). This CDR3 is 17 amino acids long. V shed 0 bases, J shed 1 base, and the junction held 7 bases outside the gene matches. The DNA for the CDR3 is TGTGCCAGCAGCTTAGGCCCCGGTGGACAGGGCACAGATACGCAGTATTTT. This sequence encodes CASSLGPGGQGTDTQYF. The variable domain in full, completed from reference TRBV13 and TRBJ2-3, reads AAGVIQSPRHLIKEKRETATLKCYPIPRHDTVYWYQQGPGQDPQFLISFYEKMQSDKGSIPDRFSAQQFSDYHSELNMSSLELGDSALYFCASSLGPGGQGTDTQYFGPGTRLTVL.

For this clone: In the same sample, other DNA sequences code for this CDR3. The CDR3: CASSLGVDQPQHF. CDR3 DNA: TGTGCCAGCAGTTTAGGGGTGGATCAGCCCCAGCATTTT. The chain couples TRBV27 to TRBJ1-5, with unresolved D. The CDR3 runs 13 residues. Trimming stripped 2 bases from V and 5 bases from J, with 7 bases between. The germline V gene encodes CDR1 MNHEY and CDR2 SMNVEV (reference sequence).

The CDR3 loop is CSVEGTSGTVADTQYF. CDR3 sequence (DNA): TGCAGCGTTGAAGGGACTAGCGGGACGGTGGCAGATACGCAGTATTTT. The chain joins TRBV29-1 to TRBJ2-3; 12 nucleotides match TRBD2. V lost 1 base, J lost 4 bases, and 6 bases stayed unmatched. Germline CDR1 SQVTM, CDR2 ANQGSEA. The CDR3 consists of 16 residues.

The CDR3 DNA reads as TGTGCCAGCAGTCCTGACAGGGGACTCCACTATGGCTACACCTTC. Translated, it gives CASSPDRGLHYGYTF. The J gene is TRBJ1-2, the V gene TRBV6-5; 8 nucleotides match TRBD1. Germline-derived CDR1 and CDR2 are MNHEY and SVGAGI. V lost 5 bases, J lost 3 bases, and 8 bases stayed unmatched. The length of the CDR3 is 15 residues.

The J gene is TRBJ1-1, the V gene TRBV28; maybe TRBD1 (5 bases). V lost 7 bases, J lost 1 base, and 13 bases lay in between. The length of the CDR3 is 14 residues. Germline-derived CDR1 and CDR2 are MDHEN and SYDVKM. CDR3: CASIVPGRNTEAFF. The DNA of the CDR3 is TGTGCCAGCATTGTTCCGGGACGGAACACTGAAGCTTTCTTT.

J is TRBJ2-7 and V is TRBV7-9; D is possibly TRBD2 (6 bases). Trimming pared 6 bases from V and 4 bases from J, leaving 19 bases between. Germline lookup yields CDR1 SEHNR and CDR2 FQNEAQ (reference sequence). This CDR3 contains 15 residues. DNA for the CDR3: TGTGCCAGCAGTCCGGGGGAACTGGGGTTTTACGAGCAGTACTTC. Protein product: CASSPGELGFYEQYF. The complete variable domain, with remaining parts taken from reference TRBV7-9 and TRBJ2-7, reads DTGVSQNPRHKITKRGQNVTFRCDPISEHNRLYWYRQTLGQGPEFLTYFQNEAQLEKSRLLSDRFSAERPKGSFSTLEIQRTEQGDSAMYLCASSPGELGFYEQYFGPGTRLTVT.

V usage is TRBV7-2 and J usage is TRBJ2-3; D gene ambiguous. Trimming stripped 5 bases from V and 2 bases from J, with 14 bases between. The CDR3 sequence is 15 residues long. The germline V gene encodes CDR1 SGHTA and CDR2 FQGNSA. CDR3 nucleotide sequence: TGTGCCAGCAGCCCCCTGGCGGAGATCACAGATACGCAGTATTTT. This sequence encodes CASSPLAEITDTQYF.

The V and J genes are TRBV28 and TRBJ2-3, with D perhaps TRBD2 (6 bases). Looked up from germline, CDR1 is MDHEN and CDR2 is SYDVKM. The CDR3 runs 17 residues. The V gene lost 7 bases and the J gene lost 3 bases, with 23 bases spanning the gap. DNA for the CDR3: TGTGCCAGCACTGAGGCCGGGGGAGGCGGTTGGACAGATACGCAGTATTTT. Translated, it gives CASTEAGGGGWTDTQYF.